The clone carrying this T cell receptor beta chain was counted between two and nine times. Its specificity is not known. This sample is part of a study of beta chain features in type 1 diabetes. Study context: Healthy donors and patients showed comparable age, gender and cell yields. Whole-study results and caveats: Among all four CD4+ subsets, Type 1 diabetes patients had TCRB CDR3s that were moderately but significantly shorter.

Donors contributed one heparinised blood draw apiece, averaging approximately 0.12 L. Markers CD45RO/CCR7/CD25/CD127/CD95/CD27 served to sort CD4+ naive, central memory, regulatory and stem cell-like memory cells. Every isolated RNA sample was fully reverse transcribed, so sequencing captured expressed TCRB transcripts. Profiling relied on immunoSEQ multiplex PCR, and the TCRdb table lists in-frame clones only, not all of them. The table has roughly 730,000 clones, 13% seen once. V was trimmed by 7 bases and J by 4 bases, leaving 10 bases between them. The CDR3 consists of 12 residues. Germline V CDR1 and CDR2: SNHLY, FYNNEI.

This clonotype was sampled from a man between 18 and 35 years old with type 1 diabetes. The material sequenced was naive CD4+ T cells from blood. The chain joins TRBV2 to TRBJ1-1; TRBD1 might be the D (5 bases). The CDR3 coding sequence is TGTGCCAGCAACTACGGGGGCACTGAAGCTTTCTTT. Residues: CASNYGGTEAFF.